The subject of this entry is one T cell receptor beta chain. Its specificity is unknown. These data belong to a study of CD8 T cells in ankylosing spondylitis. Findings and caveats of the study: Significant enrichment of disease-linked clones was reportedly seen in matched ankylosing spondylitis synovial fluid. A subset of motif variants has previously been described in the synovial fluid and blood of reactive arthritis. Blood of patients with ankylosing spondylitis appeared to be characterized by a TCR beta motif of eight highly homologous variants. Disease-linked clones were found to be CD8+ and relatively rare in peripheral blood.

Germline V gene lookup returns CDR1 SEHNR and CDR2 FQNEAQ (reference sequence). CDR3 length: 12 amino acids. Trimming took 2 bases from V and 7 from J, leaving 8 bases between them. The TCR beta libraries were generated through quantitative 5'-RACE incorporating molecular barcodes. TCRdb reanalysed the 5' RACE reads using MiXCR and keeps one entry per CDR3 protein. Among around 450,000 distinct CDR3 sequences listed, more than 25% were seen once. Sequencing was carried out using blood, either unsorted or a sorted T cell fraction (not recorded which). The clonotype was recovered from a male donor with ankylosing spondylitis. The rearrangement joins TRBV7-9 to TRBJ1-2; possible D gene TRBD1, 5 bases. Here the CDR3 reads CASSLRDLGYTF. CDR3 coding DNA: TGTGCCAGCAGCTTAAGGGACCTTGGCTACACCTTC.